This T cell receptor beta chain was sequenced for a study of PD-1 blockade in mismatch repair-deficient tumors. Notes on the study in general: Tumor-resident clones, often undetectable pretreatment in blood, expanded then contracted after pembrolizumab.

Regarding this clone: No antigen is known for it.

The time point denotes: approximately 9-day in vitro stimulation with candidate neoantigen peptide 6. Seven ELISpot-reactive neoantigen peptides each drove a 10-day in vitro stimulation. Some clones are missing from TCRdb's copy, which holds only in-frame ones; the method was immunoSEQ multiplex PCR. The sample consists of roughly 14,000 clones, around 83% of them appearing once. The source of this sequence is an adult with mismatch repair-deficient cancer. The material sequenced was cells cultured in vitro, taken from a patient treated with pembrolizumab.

The CDR3 loop reads CASSDAGTIIEAFF. CDR3 coding DNA: TGTGCCAGCAGCGACGCCGGGACAATTATTGAAGCTTTCTTT. The chain is built from TRBV11-3 and TRBJ1-1; D possibly corresponds to TRBD1 (6 bases). V gave up 5 bases and J gave up 7 bases, with 17 bases separating them. CDR1 SGHNT and CDR2 YENEEA come from the germline V gene. This CDR3 is built from 14 residues. Full variable domain (outside the CDR3, taken from reference TRBV11-3 and TRBJ1-1): EAGVVQSPRYKIIEKKQPVAFWCNPISGHNTLYWYLQNLGQGPELLIRYENEEAVDDSQLPKDRFSAERLKGVDSTLKIQPAELGDSAVYLCASSDAGTIIEAFFGQGTRLTVV.